What follows are 28 T cell receptor beta chains derived from one specimen sequenced in a study of T cell responses to AZD1222 COVID-19 vaccine. Sequencing used immunoSEQ multiplex PCR; TCRdb keeps in-frame clones, though not all of them. The sample includes 150,000 to 200,000 clones, about 92% of them seen just once. The starting material was peripheral blood, obtained on day 0 of AZD1222 vaccination. The receptor set was obtained from an adult in good health.

This chain joins TRBV4-1 and TRBJ1-3; 7 nucleotides align to TRBD1. Germline V gene sequence: CDR1 MGHRA, CDR2 YSYEKL. V trimming: 3 bases; J trimming: 3 bases; junction bases outside the gene matches: 5. The CDR3 runs 15 residues. The CDR3, as DNA: TGCGCCAGCAGCCACCCGGACAGGTTTGGAAACACCATATATTTT. Protein product: CASSHPDRFGNTIYF.

The chain joins TRBV9 to TRBJ1-5, with a possible D match to TRBD1 (6 bases). The CDR3 has 15 amino acids. The germline V gene has CDR1 SGDLS and CDR2 YYNGEE. The V and J ends lost 2 bases and 5 bases respectively, with 14 bases between them. The CDR3 reads CASSVSGGAHQPQHF. The CDR3 DNA reads TGTGCCAGCAGCGTCTCGGGGGGGGCCCATCAGCCCCAGCATTTT.

This sequence joins TRBV24-1 and TRBJ1-2; D perhaps matches TRBD1 (5 bases). Germline V gives CDR1 KGHDR, CDR2 SFDVKD. Deletions cut 2 bases from V and 2 bases from J, with 5 bases between. The CDR3 is 13 residues long. For the CDR3, the DNA is TGTGCCACCAGTGATTCAGGGAACTATGGCTACACCTTC. This gives the protein CATSDSGNYGYTF.

The V gene is TRBV3-1 (or the pseudogene TRBV3-2), the J gene TRBJ1-5; 8 nucleotides match TRBD1. Germline assignment: CDR1 LGHDT and CDR2 YNNKEL (reference sequence). The length of the CDR3 is 18 residues. J gave up 0 bases and V 3 bases, and 10 bases lay outside the gene matches. This CDR3 is CASSHRSGTGHSNQPQHF. CDR3 DNA: TGTGCCAGCAGCCACCGGAGCGGGACAGGACATAGCAATCAGCCCCAGCATTTT.

V is TRBV6-5 and J is TRBJ2-5, with D perhaps matching TRBD1 (6 bases). The V end lost 0 bases, the J end lost 5 bases, and 13 bases lay between the germline ends. The CDR3 extends over 15 amino acids. Germline CDR1 reads MNHEY; CDR2 reads SVGAGI. CDR3 DNA: TGTGCCAGCAGTTACTCGGGGGCAAGAGGGGAGACCCAGTACTTC. Its translation: CASSYSGARGETQYF.

The CDR3 sequence is CASSSLYRGRNYGYTF. The DNA for the CDR3 is TGTGCCAGCAGTTCCTTATACAGGGGAAGGAACTATGGCTACACCTTC. The gene calls are TRBV27 and TRBJ1-2; TRBD1 matches 7 bases. The V gene end was trimmed by 4 bases and the J gene end by 2 bases; junction bases not matched to a gene: 10. Germline CDR1 and CDR2: MNHEY and SMNVEV (reference sequence). This CDR3 is built from 16 residues.

The chain uses TRBV28 and TRBJ2-2, with 13 nucleotides matching TRBD2. Per germline, CDR1 MDHEN and CDR2 SYDVKM. J was trimmed by 2 bases and V by 7 bases; bases with no gene match: 13. CDR3 size: 19 residues. CDR3 protein: CASTQNPGLAGRNTGELFF. For the CDR3, the DNA is TGTGCCAGCACCCAAAACCCGGGACTAGCGGGGAGAAACACCGGGGAGCTGTTTTTT.

The chain uses TRBV28 and TRBJ1-1, with D unclear. The CDR3 runs 14 residues. Deletions cut 3 bases from V and 0 bases from J, with 8 bases between. In germline, CDR1 is MDHEN, CDR2 SYDVKM. This CDR3 is CASSLVHLNTEAFF. CDR3 sequence (DNA): TGTGCCAGCAGTTTGGTTCACCTGAACACTGAAGCTTTCTTT.

This clone appeared a single time. This rearrangement joins TRBV4-1 to TRBJ2-7, with D perhaps TRBD1 (6 bases). V was shortened by 3 bases and J by 6 bases, with 9 bases between the two germline ends. CDR1 and CDR2 (germline): MGHRA, YSYEKL. This CDR3 spans 12 amino acids. The CDR3 here is CASSHGGGEQYF. The CDR3, as DNA: TGCGCCAGCAGCCATGGGGGCGGCGAGCAGTACTTC.

This clone was recorded once. This chain connects TRBV10-2 to TRBJ1-6; D is possibly TRBD1 (6 bases). Germline V gene lookup returns CDR1 WSHSY and CDR2 SAAADI. This CDR3 has 13 amino acids. V shed 10 bases and J shed 10 bases, with 17 bases lying between them. CDR3 bases: TGCGCCACTCATGGGCAGGGGCGGTCACCCCTCCACTTT. It codes for CATHGQGRSPLHF.

The chain recombines TRBV28 with TRBJ2-4; D could derive from TRBD1 or TRBD2 (5 bases each). Germline-derived CDR1 and CDR2 are MDHEN and SYDVKM. V lost 4 bases, J lost 0 bases, and 10 bases lay in between. The CDR3 covers 15 residues. CDR3 residues: CASSYRGLAKNIQYF. CDR3 nucleotides: TGTGCCAGCAGTTACCGGGGCCTAGCCAAAAACATTCAGTACTTC.

The chain has TRBV6-5 and TRBJ2-3; D remains ambiguous. The CDR3 length is 15 residues. Germline V CDR1 and CDR2: MNHEY, SVGAGI. The V gene lost 0 bases and the J gene lost 2 bases, with 9 bases spanning the gap. CDR3 protein: CASSYSTTYTDTQYF. CDR3 bases: TGTGCCAGCAGTTACTCGACCACTTACACAGATACGCAGTATTTT.

This chain links TRBV11-2 with TRBJ2-1; D is possibly TRBD1 or TRBD2 (6 bases each). This CDR3 contains 16 residues. Germline lookup yields CDR1 SGHAT and CDR2 FQNNGV. The ends were cut back, 1 base at V and 4 bases at J, with 14 bases in the middle. The CDR3 spells CASSLVRGTLYNEQFF. The CDR3 DNA is TGTGCCAGCAGCTTAGTTCGCGGGACACTTTACAATGAGCAGTTCTTC.

V and J are TRBV30 and TRBJ2-2; TRBD2 matches 9 bases. The CDR3 contains 14 residues. The V gene end was trimmed by 1 base and the J gene end by 7 bases; junction bases not matched to a gene: 4. CDR1 is GTSNPN, CDR2 SVGIG, per germline (reference sequence). CDR3: CAWSGTSAGGELFF. CDR3 sequence (DNA): TGTGCCTGGAGTGGGACTAGCGCGGGCGGGGAGCTGTTTTTT.

This chain uses TRBV30 with TRBJ1-2; D call uncertain. The CDR3 sequence is 14 residues long. In germline, CDR1 is GTSNPN, CDR2 SVGIG (reference sequence). V lost 0 bases, J lost 5 bases, and 13 bases lay in between. CDR3: CAWSVSAVGYGYTF. In nucleotides, the CDR3 is TGTGCCTGGAGTGTATCCGCGGTGGGGTATGGCTACACCTTC.

J is TRBJ2-5 and V is TRBV11-2; D is possibly TRBD1 (5 bases). Germline values: CDR1 SGHAT, CDR2 FQNNGV. This CDR3 contains 14 residues. The ends were cut back, 5 bases at V and 3 bases at J, with 13 bases in the middle. CDR3 loop: CASSLSQGEETQYF. The DNA of the CDR3 is TGTGCCAGCAGCCTTTCTCAAGGGGAAGAGACCCAGTACTTC.

V gene TRBV9 combines with J gene TRBJ1-2; 7 bases fit TRBD1. This CDR3 is built from 15 residues. Germline CDR1 is SGDLS and CDR2 is YYNGEE. J gave up 4 bases and V 0 bases, and 6 bases lay outside the gene matches. This chain's CDR3 is CASSVATGTAYGYTF. CDR3 coding DNA: TGTGCCAGCAGCGTAGCTACTGGGACAGCCTATGGCTACACCTTC.

This chain joins TRBV7-3 and TRBJ2-1; D remains ambiguous. The CDR3 consists of 12 residues. CDR1 is SGHTA and CDR2 is FQGTGA in the germline V gene. Trimming took off 2 bases at V and 6 bases at J, with 5 bases between the two ends. The CDR3 nucleotides are TGTGCCAGCAGCTTATACCCCAATGAGCAGTTCTTC. This gives the protein CASSLYPNEQFF. Looking up the rest from reference TRBV7-3 and TRBJ2-1 gives the full variable domain: GAGVSQTPSNKVTEKGKYVELRCDPISGHTALYWYRQSLGQGPEFLIYFQGTGAADDSGLPNDRFFAVRPEGSVSTLKIQRTERGDSAVYLCASSLYPNEQFFGPGTRLTVL.

This chain joins TRBV7-2 and TRBJ2-5; 9 bases match TRBD2. The CDR3 extends over 15 amino acids. Germline V gene lookup returns CDR1 SGHTA and CDR2 FQGNSA. The V segment lost 1 base and the J segment 4 bases; nucleotides outside the gene matches: 4. CDR3 residues: CASSLGGGASETQYF. CDR3 DNA: TGTGCCAGCAGCTTAGGCGGGGGGGCGTCAGAGACCCAGTACTTC.

This clone was counted a few times. The chain has TRBV1 and TRBJ2-5; the table assigns TRBD2, which was not confirmed against the DNA. TRBV1 is flagged as a pseudogene. CDR3 length equals 16 residues. CDR3 coding DNA: TGCACCAGCAGCCAAGGGGGACTAGCGGATCAAGAGACCCAGTACTTC. Its protein is CTSSQGGLADQETQYF.

CDR3 residues: CASSHGTGNEQYF. The CDR3 nucleotides read TGTGCCAGCTCACATGGGACAGGGAACGAGCAGTACTTC. The chain employs TRBV18 and TRBJ2-7; TRBD1 matches at 9 bases. Germline assignment: CDR1 KGHSH and CDR2 LQKENI. Trimming at V came to 4 bases and at J to 5 bases, leaving 3 bases not matched to a gene. This CDR3 spans 13 amino acids.

The chain uses TRBV11-2 and TRBJ2-3; D is possibly TRBD2 (6 bases). The CDR3 has 16 residues. Germline assignment: CDR1 SGHAT and CDR2 FQNNGV. Trimming left V 4 bases short and J 4 bases short, with 18 bases between. The CDR3 bases are TGTGCCAGCAGCTCCGTAAGGCCTACGGGGGCAGATACGCAGTATTTT. Residues: CASSSVRPTGADTQYF.

The chain employs TRBV4-1 and TRBJ2-7; TRBD1 agrees at 7 bases. This CDR3 region has 17 residues. The trim removed 0 bases at V and 5 bases at J, leaving 13 bases unmatched. Per germline, CDR1 MGHRA and CDR2 YSYEKL. CDR3 loop: CASSQDGSRGGTDEQYF. CDR3 sequence (DNA): TGCGCCAGCAGCCAAGATGGGAGTCGAGGGGGCACCGACGAGCAGTACTTC.

The chain links TRBV30 to TRBJ2-7; TRBD1 matches 8 bases. The CDR3 is 13 residues long. J lost 4 bases, V lost 7 bases, and 9 bases had no gene match. Germline CDR1 reads GTSNPN; CDR2 reads SVGIG (reference sequence). The CDR3 here is CASDRGGVYEQYF. For the CDR3, the DNA is TGTGCCTCCGACAGGGGTGGGGTGTACGAGCAGTACTTC.

This rearrangement joins TRBV7-8 to TRBJ2-7; 8 bases match TRBD1. CDR3 size: 15 residues. J was trimmed by 4 bases and V by 4 bases; bases with no gene match: 9. In germline, CDR1 is SGHVS, CDR2 FQNEAQ. The CDR3 is CASSSSGTGLYEQYF. In nucleotides, the CDR3 is TGTGCCAGCAGCTCCTCCGGGACAGGACTTTACGAGCAGTACTTC.

The chain has TRBV25-1 and TRBJ2-7, with 13 nucleotides matching TRBD2. Unmatched junction bases numbered 9, after V lost 4 bases and J lost 0 bases. The CDR3 runs 18 residues. CDR1 and CDR2 (germline): MGHDK, SYGVNS. CDR3 residues: CASSAGLAGEFSSYEQYF. The CDR3 nucleotides read TGTGCCAGCAGTGCCGGACTAGCGGGAGAATTTAGCTCCTACGAGCAGTACTTC.

The count of this clone is one. The V gene is TRBV14, the J gene TRBJ2-5; weak D call: TRBD2 (5 bases). Germline V gene sequence: CDR1 SGHDN, CDR2 FVKESK. The V gene lost 3 bases and the J gene lost 5 bases, with 16 bases spanning the gap. The CDR3 runs 15 residues. CDR3 sequence (DNA): TGTGCCAGCAGCCACAGCGGACGGGTCGCGGAGACCCAGTACTTC. It codes for CASSHSGRVAETQYF.

The chain is built from TRBV5-1 and TRBJ2-3; 7 positions agree with TRBD1. The V gene end was trimmed by 1 base and the J gene end by 3 bases; junction bases not matched to a gene: 5. The CDR3 spans 15 residues. Germline values: CDR1 SGHRS, CDR2 YFSETQ. CDR3 amino acids: CASSLSQGVTDTQYF. CDR3 nucleotides: TGCGCCAGCAGCTTGTCTCAGGGGGTGACAGATACGCAGTATTTT.